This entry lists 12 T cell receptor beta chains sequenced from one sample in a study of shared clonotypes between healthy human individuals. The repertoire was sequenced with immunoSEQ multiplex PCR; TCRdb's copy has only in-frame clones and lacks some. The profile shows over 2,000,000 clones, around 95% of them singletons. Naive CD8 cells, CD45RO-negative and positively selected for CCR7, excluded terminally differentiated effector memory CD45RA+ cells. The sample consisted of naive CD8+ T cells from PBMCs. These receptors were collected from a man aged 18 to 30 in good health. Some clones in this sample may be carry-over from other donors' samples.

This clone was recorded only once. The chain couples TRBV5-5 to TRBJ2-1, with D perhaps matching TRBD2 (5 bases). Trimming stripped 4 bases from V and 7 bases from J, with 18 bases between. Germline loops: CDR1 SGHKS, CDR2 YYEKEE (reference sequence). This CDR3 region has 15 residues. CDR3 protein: CASSLVDRRPNEQFF. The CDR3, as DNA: TGTGCCAGCAGCCTGGTTGACCGGAGGCCGAATGAGCAGTTCTTC.

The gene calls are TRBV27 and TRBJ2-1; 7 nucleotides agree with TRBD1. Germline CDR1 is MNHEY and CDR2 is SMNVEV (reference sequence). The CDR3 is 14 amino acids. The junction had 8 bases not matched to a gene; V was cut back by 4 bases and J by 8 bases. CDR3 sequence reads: CASSSRDSVDEQFF. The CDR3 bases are TGTGCCAGCAGTTCCCGGGACAGTGTCGATGAGCAGTTCTTC.

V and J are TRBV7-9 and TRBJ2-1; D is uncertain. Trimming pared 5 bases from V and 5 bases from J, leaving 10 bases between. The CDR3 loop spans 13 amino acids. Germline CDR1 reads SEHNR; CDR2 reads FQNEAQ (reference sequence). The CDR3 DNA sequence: TGTGCCAGCAGCGTCACTGAGAACAATGAGCAGTTCTTC. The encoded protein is CASSVTENNEQFF. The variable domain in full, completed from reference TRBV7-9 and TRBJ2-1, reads DTGVSQNPRHKITKRGQNVTFRCDPISEHNRLYWYRQTLGQGPEFLTYFQNEAQLEKSRLLSDRFSAERPKGSFSTLEIQRTEQGDSAMYLCASSVTENNEQFFGPGTRLTVL.

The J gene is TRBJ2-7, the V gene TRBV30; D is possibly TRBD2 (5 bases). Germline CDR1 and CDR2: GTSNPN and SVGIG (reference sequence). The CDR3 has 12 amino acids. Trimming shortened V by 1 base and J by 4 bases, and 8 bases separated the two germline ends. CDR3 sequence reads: CAWSGLSYEQYF. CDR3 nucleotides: TGTGCCTGGAGTGGACTATCTTACGAGCAGTACTTC.

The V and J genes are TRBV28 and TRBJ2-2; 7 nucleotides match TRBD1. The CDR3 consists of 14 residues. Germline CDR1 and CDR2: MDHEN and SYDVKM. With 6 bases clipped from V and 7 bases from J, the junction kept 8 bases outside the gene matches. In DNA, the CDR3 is TGTGCCAGCAGCCCCCACCGACAGGGCGGGGAGCTGTTTTTT. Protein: CASSPHRQGGELFF.

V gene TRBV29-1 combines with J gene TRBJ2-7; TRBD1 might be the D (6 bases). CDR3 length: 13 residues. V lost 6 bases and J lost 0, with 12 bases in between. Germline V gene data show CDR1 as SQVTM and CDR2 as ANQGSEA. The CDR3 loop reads CSVNRDNSYEQYF. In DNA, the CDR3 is TGCAGCGTAAACCGGGACAACTCCTACGAGCAGTACTTC.

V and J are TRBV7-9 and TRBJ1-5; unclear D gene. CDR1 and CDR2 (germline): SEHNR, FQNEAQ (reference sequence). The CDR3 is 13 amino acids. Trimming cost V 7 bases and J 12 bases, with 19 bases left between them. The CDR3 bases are TGTGCCAGCACCCTCGCCCCCGGTGCGGTCCAGCATTTT. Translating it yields CASTLAPGAVQHF.

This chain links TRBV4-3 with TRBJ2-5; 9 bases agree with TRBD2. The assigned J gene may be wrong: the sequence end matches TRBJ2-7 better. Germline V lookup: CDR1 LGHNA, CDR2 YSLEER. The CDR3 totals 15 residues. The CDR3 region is CASSQSTSGSYEQYF. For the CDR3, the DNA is TGCGCCAGCAGCCAATCGACTAGCGGCTCCTACGAGCAGTACTTC.

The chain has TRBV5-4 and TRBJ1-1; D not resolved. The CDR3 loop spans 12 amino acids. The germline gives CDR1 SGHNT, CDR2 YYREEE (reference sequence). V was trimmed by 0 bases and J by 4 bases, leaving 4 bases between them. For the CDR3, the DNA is TGTGCCAGCAGCTTGGACCTCACTGAAGCTTTCTTT. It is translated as CASSLDLTEAFF.

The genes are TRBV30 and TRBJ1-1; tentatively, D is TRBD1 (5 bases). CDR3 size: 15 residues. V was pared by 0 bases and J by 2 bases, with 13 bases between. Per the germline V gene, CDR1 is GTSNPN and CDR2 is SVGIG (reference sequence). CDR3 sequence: CAWSVPRGGNTEAFF. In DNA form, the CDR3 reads TGTGCCTGGAGTGTACCGAGGGGCGGAAACACTGAAGCTTTCTTT.

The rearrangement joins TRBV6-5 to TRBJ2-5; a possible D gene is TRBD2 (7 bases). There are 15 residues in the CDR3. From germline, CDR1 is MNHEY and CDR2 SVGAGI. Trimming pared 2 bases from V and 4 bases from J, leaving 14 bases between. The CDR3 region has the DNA TGTGCCAGCAGTTACCGGGGAGGGGGGGGAGAGACCCAGTACTTC. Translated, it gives CASSYRGGGGETQYF.

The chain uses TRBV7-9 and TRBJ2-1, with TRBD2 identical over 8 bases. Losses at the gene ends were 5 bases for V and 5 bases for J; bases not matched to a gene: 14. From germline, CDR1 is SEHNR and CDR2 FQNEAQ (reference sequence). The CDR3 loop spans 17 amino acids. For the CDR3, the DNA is TGTGCCAGCAGCCATAACAGGGCCACTAGCGGAAACAATGAGCAGTTCTTC. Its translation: CASSHNRATSGNNEQFF.